Shown below are 13 T cell receptor beta chains from a single sample sequenced in a study of blood T cells in healthy people across ages. A sample-barcoded 5' primer and a J-beta primer mix were used in a second PCR of roughly 6 to 12 cycles. MiXCR, run by TCRdb on the 5' RACE reads, gives a single entry per CDR3 protein. The profile covers approximately 1.5 million distinct CDR3 sequences, with around 35% appearing a single time and about 11% taken by the ten largest. Sequencing input: blood. All receptors come from a woman under 40 in good health.

This clonotype was seen many times. The genes are TRBV7-9 and TRBJ2-3; D is uncertain. The CDR3 consists of 12 residues. V lost 1 base to trimming and J lost 7 bases, with 6 bases between them. The germline V gene encodes CDR1 SEHNR and CDR2 FQNEAQ (reference sequence). The CDR3 here is CASSLEQNTQYF. CDR3 nucleotides: TGTGCCAGCAGCTTAGAGCAGAATACGCAGTATTTT.

The chain combines TRBV20-1 with TRBJ1-4; no definite D call. This CDR3 has 16 amino acids. The V and J ends lost 0 bases and 0 bases respectively, with 11 bases between them. The V gene's germline CDR1 is DFQATT and CDR2 SNEGSKA (reference sequence). DNA of the CDR3: TGCAGTGCTAGAGATTGGGCAGAAGCAACTAATGAAAAACTGTTTTTT. Translated, it gives CSARDWAEATNEKLFF.

V gene TRBV7-9 combines with J gene TRBJ2-3; the match to TRBD2 covers 9 bases. The CDR3 sequence is 16 residues long. Trimming removed 6 bases from V and 4 bases from J; junction bases left unmatched: 11. Germline values: CDR1 SEHNR, CDR2 FQNEAQ (reference sequence). The CDR3 spells CASSPKEGLASDTQYF. CDR3 nucleotide sequence: TGTGCCAGCAGTCCAAAGGAGGGACTAGCTTCAGATACGCAGTATTTT.

This chain uses TRBV12-3 or TRBV12-4 with TRBJ1-1, with 10 bases fitting TRBD1. The CDR3 has 17 residues. With 7 bases clipped from V and 2 bases from J, the junction kept 13 bases outside the gene matches. The CDR3 here is CASIFIWTGGRNTEAFF. CDR3 bases: TGTGCCAGCATTTTTATCTGGACAGGGGGGAGAAACACTGAAGCTTTCTTT.

This clonotype was picked up a small number of times. The chain employs TRBV27 and TRBJ1-1; TRBD1 matches at 8 bases. With V trimmed by 5 bases and J by 4 bases, 9 bases remained unmatched. CDR1 is MNHEY and CDR2 is SMNVEV in the germline V gene (reference sequence). The CDR3 extends over 15 amino acids. The CDR3 coding sequence is TGTGCCAGCAGTCACGGACAGGGCTTGGGCACTGAAGCTTTCTTT. It translates to CASSHGQGLGTEAFF.

Regarding this clonotype: A clone one base away is much larger, so this may be a read error. The chain has TRBV4-1 and TRBJ2-7; 8 bases agree with TRBD2. The CDR3 consists of 14 residues. Germline V lookup: CDR1 MGHRA, CDR2 YSYEKL. Losses at the gene ends were 3 bases for V and 9 bases for J; bases not matched to a gene: 10. The CDR3 coding sequence is TGCGCCAGCAGCCAGGGGACTAGGTCCCTCGGGCAGTACTTC. Translating gives CASSQGTRSLGQYF.

This chain connects TRBV18 to TRBJ1-2; possible D gene TRBD1, 5 bases. There are 16 residues in the CDR3. The V end lost 3 bases, the J end lost 8 bases, and 22 bases lay between the germline ends. CDR1 KGHSH and CDR2 LQKENI come from the germline V gene. CDR3 sequence (DNA): TGTGCCAGCTCACCGGCCGGGGCTCGCTCGGCGAACGGCTACACCTTC. Its translation is CASSPAGARSANGYTF.

The chain combines TRBV5-1 with TRBJ1-2; the match to TRBD1 covers 9 bases. Per the germline V gene, CDR1 is SGHRS and CDR2 is YFSETQ. There are 14 residues in the CDR3. J gave up 8 bases and V 2 bases, and 7 bases lay outside the gene matches. The CDR3 loop reads CASSLAQGAGGYTF. CDR3 bases: TGCGCCAGCAGCTTAGCACAGGGGGCCGGCGGCTACACCTTC. Full variable domain (outside the CDR3, taken from reference TRBV5-1 and TRBJ1-2): KAGVTQTPRYLIKTRGQQVTLSCSPISGHRSVSWYQQTPGQGLQFLFEYFSETQRNKGNFPGRFSGRQFSNSRSEMNVSTLELGDSALYLCASSLAQGAGGYTFGSGTRLTVV.

This rearrangement joins TRBV2 to TRBJ2-5; TRBD2 aligns across 8 bases. The junction had 4 bases not matched to a gene; V was cut back by 8 bases and J by 2 bases. CDR1 SNHLY and CDR2 FYNNEI come from the germline V gene. CDR3 size: 13 residues. CDR3 sequence (DNA): TGTGCCAGCGAAACGGGGGGGCAAGAGACCCAGTACTTC. It codes for CASETGGQETQYF.

This clonotype appeared a few times. The rearrangement links TRBV20-1 to TRBJ2-5; either TRBD1 or TRBD2 may supply D (7 bases each). The V end was cut by 0 bases, the J end by 4 bases, with 15 bases between. The germline V gene has CDR1 DFQATT and CDR2 SNEGSKA (reference sequence). The CDR3 runs to 15 residues. The CDR3, as DNA: TGCAGTGCTAGAGATCTAGCCAGGGGGGGAGAGACCCAGTACTTC. It is translated as CSARDLARGGETQYF.

The table lists this clonotype with a few counts. This rearrangement joins TRBV6-5 to TRBJ1-2; D unresolved. Trimming shortened V by 6 bases and J by 4 bases, and 12 bases separated the two germline ends. This CDR3 has 13 amino acids. Germline values: CDR1 MNHEY, CDR2 SVGAGI. The CDR3 region has the DNA TGTGCCAGCAGCGGCGGGAGTCCCTATGGCTACACCTTC. Its protein product is CASSGGSPYGYTF.

This clonotype was observed a few times. The V and J genes are TRBV5-1 and TRBJ2-7, with 12 nucleotides matching TRBD2. Trimming at V came to 4 bases and at J to 2 bases, leaving 4 bases not matched to a gene. The CDR3 totals 15 residues. Per germline, CDR1 SGHRS and CDR2 YFSETQ. CDR3 region: CASSVTSGGPYEQYF. The CDR3 nucleotides read TGCGCCAGCAGCGTGACTAGCGGGGGACCCTACGAGCAGTACTTC.

This chain uses TRBV9 with TRBJ1-6; D is unclear. Germline V lookup: CDR1 SGDLS, CDR2 YYNGEE. The CDR3 is made up of 16 amino acids. Trimming shortened V by 3 bases and J by 9 bases, and 19 bases separated the two germline ends. The CDR3 DNA sequence: TGTGCCAGCAGCGCGGGAGTCCCCGGGCTCGCTTCACCCCTCCACTTT. It is translated as CASSAGVPGLASPLHF.